A selection of T cell receptor beta chains follows, all from one sample in a study of technical replicates of blood from a handful of donors. Sequencing was performed with immunoSEQ multiplex PCR; in TCRdb, only in-frame clones are kept and a portion is missing. The repertoire includes about 88,000 clones, 85% to 95% of them detected once, and roughly 0.26% sits in the top ten. The sample comprised T cells isolated from PBMCs. Receptor source: a human donor in good health. Both conserved end residues are part of each CDR3. D genes are given only for firm matches. For some rows the clone size is stated as once, few or many, or as a class when expanded; others skip it.

v_gene	j_gene	d_gene	abundance	CDR3nt	CDR3aa
TRBV11-2	TRBJ1-2	NA	NA	TGTGCCGCCGGGGGGAGACCGCCCCTCTATGGCTACACCTTC	CAAGGRPPLYGYTF
TRBV12-5	TRBJ2-5	TRBD1	NA	TGTGCTAGTGGTATCCGGACAGGGGCCGAAAGTCTAGGGACCCAGTACTTC	CASGIRTGAESLGTQYF
TRBV28	TRBJ1-2	TRBD1	NA	TGTGCCAGCAGTCGCGAGGGGGCTGACTATGGCTACACCTTC	CASSREGADYGYTF
TRBV11-3	TRBJ1-2	NA	NA	TGTGCCAGCAGCCCCGGCGGGGATCGTAATGGCTACACCTTC	CASSPGGDRNGYTF
TRBV6-6	TRBJ2-1	NA	NA	TGTGCCAGCAGCCCCTGGGACTTACTAGGGGAGCAGTTCTTC	CASSPWDLLGEQFF
TRBV5-8	TRBJ1-3	NA	NA	TGTGCCAGCAGGCCGGACAGATTCTCTGGAAACACCATATATTTT	CASRPDRFSGNTIYF
TRBV7-7	TRBJ2-5	TRBD2	NA	TGTGCCAGCAGCCCGCGACTAGCGGGGGTGGGGTTGGAGACCCAGTACTTC	CASSPRLAGVGLETQYF
TRBV5-3	TRBJ1-1	TRBD1	once	TGTGCCAGAAGCTTGGGTGATCCGGACAGGGTGGGGACTGAAGCTTTCTTT	CARSLGDPDRVGTEAFF
TRBV6-5	TRBJ1-1	NA	NA	TGTGCCAGCAGTTACGGAGGTGGGACTGAAGCTTTCTTT	CASSYGGGTEAFF
TRBV11-2	TRBJ1-6	NA	NA	TGTGCCAGCAGCTTACCGGGGAATAATTCACCCCTCCACTTT	CASSLPGNNSPLHF
TRBV28	TRBJ1-5	NA	NA	TGTGCCAGCAGTTTTTCAGGGAGCAATCAGCCCCAGCATTTT	CASSFSGSNQPQHF
TRBV5-1	TRBJ2-7	TRBD1	NA	TGCGCCAGCAGCGAGACAGGGGAAGGTCCCTACGAGCAGTACTTC	CASSETGEGPYEQYF
TRBV15	TRBJ2-2	NA	NA	TGTGCCACCAGCAGAGATATCACTAGCACCGGGGAGCTGTTTTTT	CATSRDITSTGELFF
TRBV9	TRBJ2-7	NA	NA	TGTGCCAGCAGCGTGACAGGTTCACCCCCCTACGAGCAGTACTTC	CASSVTGSPPYEQYF
TRBV7-9	TRBJ2-5	NA	NA	TGTGCCAGCAGCAGCCAGGGCGGTGAGACCCAGTACTTC	CASSSQGGETQYF
TRBV29-1	TRBJ2-5	TRBD2	NA	TGCAGCGTTCCACCTTATGGCGGGGGGGCGGAGACCCAGTACTTC	CSVPPYGGGAETQYF
TRBV5-1	TRBJ2-2	TRBD2	NA	TGCGCCAGCAGCTTGTGGGAGGGACTCGGGGGGTCTTGGGAGGAGCTGTTTTTT	CASSLWEGLGGSWEELFF
TRBV11-2	TRBJ2-3	TRBD2	NA	TGTGCCAGCAGCTTTAGCGGGGGGAAAGATACGCAGTATTTT	CASSFSGGKDTQYF
TRBV2	TRBJ2-3	TRBD2	NA	TGTGCCAGCAGAAGTCTAGCGGGAGTAACAGATACGCAGTATTTT	CASRSLAGVTDTQYF
TRBV7-6	TRBJ2-1	NA	once	TGTGCCAGCAGCTTAGGACGGGGTACCAATGAGCAGTTCTTC	CASSLGRGTNEQFF
TRBV5-4	TRBJ1-1	NA	NA	TGTGCCAGCAGCCAACCAGGGACACCGAGAGAAGCTTTCTTT	CASSQPGTPREAFF
TRBV7-9	TRBJ2-1	NA	NA	TGTGCCAGCACGGGGAGCTCCTACAATGAGCAGTTCTTC	CASTGSSYNEQFF
TRBV15	TRBJ1-5	TRBD1	NA	TGTGCCACCAGCAGAGATCTGGGACAGATCAATCAGCCCCAGCATTTT	CATSRDLGQINQPQHF
TRBV5-1	TRBJ2-1	NA	NA	TGCGCCAGCAGCAGATCCGGGAACTACAATGAGCAGTTCTTC	CASSRSGNYNEQFF
TRBV7-9	TRBJ2-1	NA	NA	TGTGCCAGCAGCAATGGACTGGCGGAGCAGTTCTTC	CASSNGLAEQFF
TRBV7-2	TRBJ1-5	TRBD1	NA	TGTGCCAGCAGCCCTAGACCTGGACAGGGCAATCAGCCCCAGCATTTT	CASSPRPGQGNQPQHF
TRBV29-1	TRBJ2-3	NA	NA	TGCAGCTCCTTGGAGCCCCCAGATACGCAGTATTTT	CSSLEPPDTQYF
TRBV4-1	TRBJ2-1	TRBD1	NA	TGCGCCAGCAGCCAACTACCGGGACAGGGCAACAATGAGCAGTTCTTC	CASSQLPGQGNNEQFF
TRBV4-1	TRBJ2-7	TRBD2	NA	TGCGCCAGCAGCCAGGGCGGGGGGGGAGTATCTTCCTACGAGCAGTACTTC	CASSQGGGGVSSYEQYF
TRBV10-3	TRBJ1-2	TRBD1	NA	TGTGCCATCAGTGAGGACAGGGGTAGTGGCTACACCTTC	CAISEDRGSGYTF
TRBV6-5	TRBJ1-1	TRBD1	NA	TGTGCCAGCATAAATCAGGGGGCTGAGAACACTGAAGCTTTCTTT	CASINQGAENTEAFF
TRBV5-1	TRBJ2-7	TRBD2	few	TGCGCCAGCAGCGCGGGACTAGCGGGGATCGGGACCTTC	CASSAGLAGIGTF
TRBV27	TRBJ2-7	NA	NA	TGTGCCAGCAGTTTAACGGGGTTTGGCGGCCACTCGGACGAGCAGTACTTC	CASSLTGFGGHSDEQYF
TRBV4-1	TRBJ2-7	TRBD1	NA	TGCGCCAGCAGCCAAGAGGGGGGCAGGGGGCGCGAGCAGTACTTC	CASSQEGGRGREQYF
TRBV30	TRBJ2-5	NA	NA	TGTGCCTGGTCCGGGGCTAGCGCGAGACAAGAGACCCAGTACTTC	CAWSGASARQETQYF
TRBV6-1	TRBJ1-6	NA	few	TGTGCCAGCAGGTTTAACATGCTAGCACCCCTCCACTTT	CASRFNMLAPLHF
TRBV27	TRBJ2-7	TRBD2	NA	TGTGCCAGCACGCGGGGGGTCGGAAACGAGCAGTACTTC	CASTRGVGNEQYF
TRBV4-1	TRBJ1-2	NA	NA	TGCGCCAGCAGTCTCAGATGGCGGGCACCCCGGGGGGACTATGGCTACACCTTC	CASSLRWRAPRGDYGYTF
TRBV7-6	TRBJ2-5	TRBD2	NA	TGTGCCAGCAGCTTAGGCCTACTAGCGGGGGCACAAGAGACCCAGTACTTC	CASSLGLLAGAQETQYF
TRBV19	TRBJ1-5	NA	NA	TGTGCCAGTAGTATAATTTGGGAGCCCCATAGCAATCAGCCCCAGCATTTT	CASSIIWEPHSNQPQHF
TRBV13	TRBJ2-2	NA	NA	TGTGCCAGCAGCTTAGCCGGGGGGCCCACCGGGGAGCTGTTTTTT	CASSLAGGPTGELFF
TRBV7-9	TRBJ2-4	TRBD2	once	TGTGCCAGCAGCTCCTTTAGCGGGGGGCTAGCCAAAAACATTCAGTACTTC	CASSSFSGGLAKNIQYF
TRBV10-3	TRBJ2-3	TRBD2	NA	TGTGCCGTGATGAGCGGGGGGGCCAATGGATACACAGATACGCAGTATTTT	CAVMSGGANGYTDTQYF
TRBV7-9	TRBJ1-4	TRBD1	NA	TGTGCCAGCAGCTTAACAGACAGGGTGTTTGAAAAACTGTTTTTT	CASSLTDRVFEKLFF
TRBV7-6	TRBJ2-3	TRBD1	NA	TGTGCCAGCAGCTTGATAGGGGGCGATACGCAGTATTTT	CASSLIGGDTQYF
TRBV4-1	TRBJ2-3	NA	NA	TGCGCCAGCAGCCAAAGGAGGGATTCAGATACGCAGTATTTT	CASSQRRDSDTQYF
TRBV6-5	TRBJ2-7	NA	NA	TGTGCCACCACCAGCGCCCCACTCTACGAGCAGTACTTC	CATTSAPLYEQYF
TRBV4-1	TRBJ2-2	NA	NA	TGCGCCAGCAGCCAAGCTAACCTGATAGTAGCCGGGGAGCTGTTTTTT	CASSQANLIVAGELFF
TRBV7-9	TRBJ2-5	TRBD1	NA	TGTGCCAGCAGCGAAACAGGGGTCGCGACCCAGTACTTC	CASSETGVATQYF
TRBV6-5	TRBJ1-5	TRBD1	NA	TGTGCCAGCAGTTATCTACAGGGGAATCAGCCCCAGCATTTT	CASSYLQGNQPQHF